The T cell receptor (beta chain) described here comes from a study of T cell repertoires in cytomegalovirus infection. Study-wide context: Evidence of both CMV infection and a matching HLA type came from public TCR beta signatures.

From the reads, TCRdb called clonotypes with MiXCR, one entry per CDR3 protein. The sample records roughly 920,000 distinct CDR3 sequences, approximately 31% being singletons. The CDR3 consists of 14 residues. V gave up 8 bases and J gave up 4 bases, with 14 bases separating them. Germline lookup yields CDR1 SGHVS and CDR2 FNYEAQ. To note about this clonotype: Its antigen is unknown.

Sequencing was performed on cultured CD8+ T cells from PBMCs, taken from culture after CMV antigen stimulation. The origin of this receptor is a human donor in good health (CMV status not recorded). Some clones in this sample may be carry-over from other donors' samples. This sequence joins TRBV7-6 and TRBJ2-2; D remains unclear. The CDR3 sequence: CASETWDGTGELFF. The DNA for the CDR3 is TGTGCCAGCGAAACATGGGATGGCACCGGGGAGCTGTTTTTT.